This is a list of T cell receptor beta chains from one sample in a study of breast tumors, draining lymph nodes, adjacent tissues. MiXCR was run by TCRdb on the multiplex PCR reads, yielding one entry per CDR3 protein. The sample yields about 220,000 distinct CDR3 sequences, under 40% seen once. Source material: axillary lymph node tissue. Receptors were obtained from a female donor with breast cancer. Some clones in this sample may be carry-over from other donors' samples. CDR3s include the opening cysteine and the closing phenylalanine or tryptophan. D genes are given only for firm matches. Some rows mark clone size as missing; the rest say once, few, many or name a class of expanded clone.

TRBV30	15	.	TRBJ2-3	many	TGTGCCTGGAGTGTACTTGGGGGGACCACAGATACGCAGTATTTT	CAWSVLGGTTDTQYF
TRBV20-1	16	.	TRBJ2-3	.	TGCAGTGCCCTCTCCAGCTCAACCCCGACGACAGATACGCAGTATTTT	CSALSSSTPTTDTQYF
TRBV30	14	.	TRBJ1-2	many	TGTGCCTGGAGTGGTGAGAAGGATAACTATGGCTACACCTTC	CAWSGEKDNYGYTF
TRBV7-8	14	.	TRBJ2-7	many	TGTGCCAGCAGCTTAGGACGGATTCCCTACGAGCAGTACTTC	CASSLGRIPYEQYF
TRBV29-1	11	.	TRBJ2-1	.	TGCAGCAAATCAGGGTACAATGAGCAGTTCTTC	CSKSGYNEQFF
TRBV6-2/TRBV6-3	13	.	TRBJ2-1	many	TGTGCCAGCAGTTACCGGGGGTGGAATGAGCAGTTCTTC	CASSYRGWNEQFF
TRBV5-8	15	TRBD1	TRBJ2-4	few	TGTGCCAGCAGCTTGGGGTTAGACAGGGGAGACATTCAGTACTTC	CASSLGLDRGDIQYF
TRBV5-8	15	TRBD1	TRBJ1-5	many	TGTGCCAGCAGCTTGTACAGGGGAGGTTTTCAGCCCCAGCATTTT	CASSLYRGGFQPQHF
TRBV11-1	17	.	TRBJ2-6	many	TGTGCCAGCAGCCCCATCGGAGCGGTCTCTGGGGCCAACGTCCTGACTTTC	CASSPIGAVSGANVLTF
TRBV28	14	TRBD1	TRBJ2-5	.	TGTGCCAGCAGTTGGGACAGGGGGGGAGAGACCCAGTACTTC	CASSWDRGGETQYF
TRBV14	15	.	TRBJ2-2	many	TGTGCCAGCAGTCCTCAAGACTGGAACACCGGGGAGCTGTTTTTT	CASSPQDWNTGELFF
TRBV7-9	14	TRBD2	TRBJ2-7	.	TGCGCCAGCAGCCTGGGACTAGCGGGGGGGCAGCAGTACTTC	CASSLGLAGGQQYF
TRBV24-1	18	TRBD2	TRBJ2-1	.	TGTGCCACCAGTGCTAGAGGGGGACTAGCGAATTCCTACAATGAGCAGTTCTTC	CATSARGGLANSYNEQFF
TRBV11-2	16	.	TRBJ2-5	few	TGTGCCAGCCGCTGGACAAAGGCGGCACACCAAGAGACCCAGTACTTC	CASRWTKAAHQETQYF
TRBV29-1	12	.	TRBJ1-3	many	TGCAGCGTTTCTCAGGTTGGAAACACCATATATTTT	CSVSQVGNTIYF
TRBV15	15	TRBD1	TRBJ1-4	many	TGTGCCACCAGCAAGGACAGGGATTGGGAGGAAAAACTGTTTTTT	CATSKDRDWEEKLFF
TRBV29-1	15	.	TRBJ2-3	.	TGCAGCGCTAACGTGGGACAAGGTGTGACAGATACGCAGTATTTT	CSANVGQGVTDTQYF
TRBV11-2	15	TRBD1	TRBJ1-5	.	TGTGCCAGCAGCTTAGGGGACAGGCCATATCAGCCCCAGCATTTT	CASSLGDRPYQPQHF
TRBV7-2	17	TRBD2	TRBJ2-7	.	TGTGCCAGCAGCCCACGGAACCAGGGACTAGCGAGGCACGAGCAGTACTTC	CASSPRNQGLARHEQYF
TRBV7-3	15	.	TRBJ2-1	few	TGTGCCAGCAGCCCCAGCGGCCACTTGTACAATGAGCAGTTCTTC	CASSPSGHLYNEQFF
TRBV2	15	.	TRBJ2-3	many	TGTGCCAGCAGGGGGGGCGCCTTAGAAACAGATACGCAGTATTTT	CASRGGALETDTQYF
TRBV4-2	14	.	TRBJ2-7	many	TGTGCCAGCAGCCAAGGTTTTTTCGGTAACGAGCAGTACTTC	CASSQGFFGNEQYF
TRBV6-2/TRBV6-3	15	.	TRBJ2-5	.	TGTGCCAGCGGTGAACCCCGGTCTAGTCGAGAGACCCAGTACTTC	CASGEPRSSRETQYF
TRBV29-1	8	.	TRBJ2-7	.	TGCAGCTCCTACGAGCAGTACTTC	CSSYEQYF
TRBV9	16	TRBD1	TRBJ2-1	many	TGTGCCAGCGCGCCCGGGACAGGGCTTAGCAGCAATGAGCAGTTCTTC	CASAPGTGLSSNEQFF
TRBV6-1	13	.	TRBJ1-4	many	TGTGCCAGCAGGACAACAGGCAACGAAAAACTGTTTTTT	CASRTTGNEKLFF
TRBV18	14	.	TRBJ2-5	.	TGTGCCAGCTCACCACCCAGCACGAGAGAGACCCAGTACTTC	CASSPPSTRETQYF
TRBV6-1	14	TRBD2	TRBJ2-1	many	TGTGCCAGCACTGCTGGGACTAGAGCCAATGAGCAGTTCTTC	CASTAGTRANEQFF
TRBV6-5	16	.	TRBJ1-3	.	TGTGCCAGCAGTCACTCGAGACTGTTCTCTGGAAACACCATATATTTT	CASSHSRLFSGNTIYF
TRBV4-1	15	.	TRBJ2-1	many	TGCGCCAGCAGCCATCGACCGGCCGCTTACAATGAGCAGTTCTTC	CASSHRPAAYNEQFF
TRBV7-6	17	.	TRBJ1-3	.	TGTGCCAGCAGCTTACAGGGTGGGGGGAGTTCTGGAAACCCCATATATTTT	CASSLQGGGSSGNPIYF
TRBV10-2	17	TRBD2	TRBJ2-5	many	TGCGCCAGCAGGACCCTCCTAGCGGGTGGGGCACAAGAGACCCAGTACTTC	CASRTLLAGGAQETQYF
TRBV12-3/TRBV12-4	13	.	TRBJ2-7	many	TGTGCCATACCCGGGACATGGGACAACGAGCAGTACTTC	CAIPGTWDNEQYF
TRBV7-2	18	TRBD2	TRBJ2-3	many	TGTGCCAGCAGCTCAAGACTAGCGGGGGGGGGAAGCACAGATACGCAGTATTTT	CASSSRLAGGGSTDTQYF